This TCR beta chain was observed in a study of T-cell memory formation after mild COVID-19. TCRdb processed the 5' RACE reads anew with MiXCR; each CDR3 protein has one entry. Of more than 75,000 distinct CDR3 sequences in the sample, around 25% were seen once. Germline-derived CDR1 and CDR2 are LGHNA and YSLEER. The CDR3 length is 16 residues. The V and J ends lost 3 bases and 3 bases, in that order; junction bases with no gene match: 4. This clonotype was detected only a few times. The rearrangement links TRBV4-3 to TRBJ1-4, with 10 nucleotides matching TRBD1. The sequencing input was PBMCs or a T cell subset sorted from them (not recorded which). The origin of this receptor is a man aged 18 to 35 who had mild COVID-19 (a few samples of this study predate the infection). Cell type and time point are not known. In DNA, the CDR3 is TGCGCCAGCAGCCAGAGACAGGGGGCGGCTAATGAAAAACTGTTTTTT. It specifies CASSQRQGAANEKLFF.